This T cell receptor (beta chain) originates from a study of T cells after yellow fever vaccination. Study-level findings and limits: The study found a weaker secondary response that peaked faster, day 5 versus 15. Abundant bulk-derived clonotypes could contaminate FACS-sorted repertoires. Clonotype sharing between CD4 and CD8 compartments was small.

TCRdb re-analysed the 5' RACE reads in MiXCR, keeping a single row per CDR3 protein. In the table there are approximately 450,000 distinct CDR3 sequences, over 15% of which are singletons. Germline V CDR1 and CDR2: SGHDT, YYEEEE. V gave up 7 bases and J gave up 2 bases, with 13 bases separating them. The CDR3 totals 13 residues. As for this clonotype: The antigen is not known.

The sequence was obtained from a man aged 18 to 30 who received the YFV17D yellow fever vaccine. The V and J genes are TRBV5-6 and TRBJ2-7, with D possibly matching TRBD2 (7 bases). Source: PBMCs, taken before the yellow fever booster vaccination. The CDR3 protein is CASQRGAAYEQYF. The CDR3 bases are TGTGCCAGCCAACGGGGGGCTGCCTACGAGCAGTACTTC.